These 23 T cell receptor beta chains came from one sample sequenced in a study of blood T cell repertoires in COVID-19. Here immunoSEQ multiplex PCR was the method, and the copy in TCRdb shows in-frame clones only, minus some. The sample has 250,000 to 350,000 clones; around 85% are singletons. Sequencing input: PBMCs or T cells enriched from blood (not recorded which). Receptors were obtained from a woman aged 45-65 years who had recovered from COVID-19.

The chain joins TRBV7-2 to TRBJ2-1; D perhaps matches TRBD1 (6 bases). V was pared by 1 base and J by 8 bases, with 15 bases between. The CDR3 has 15 residues. Germline V gene data show CDR1 as SGHTA and CDR2 as FQGNSA. CDR3 in DNA: TGTGCCAGCAGCTTAGTTTCCAGGGGAGTCCATGAGCAGTTCTTC. It is translated as CASSLVSRGVHEQFF.

The genes are TRBV7-9 and TRBJ1-6, with 11 bases aligning to TRBD1. V lost 2 bases to trimming and J lost 7 bases; unmatched junction nucleotides: 4. The CDR3 contains 16 residues. CDR1 and CDR2 (germline): SEHNR, FQNEAQ (reference sequence). The CDR3 coding sequence is TGTGCCAGCAGCTTAAGGAGGACAGGGGGCAATTCACCCCTCCACTTT. Residues: CASSLRRTGGNSPLHF.

V usage is TRBV6-6 and J usage is TRBJ1-5; 7 positions agree with TRBD1. Germline loops: CDR1 MNHNY, CDR2 SVGAGI (reference sequence). V dropped 4 bases and J dropped 2; count of bases not matched to a gene: 8. This CDR3 has 16 amino acids. CDR3 loop: CASSLRQGSGNQPQHF. The DNA for the CDR3 is TGTGCCAGCAGTTTGCGACAGGGCTCAGGCAATCAGCCCCAGCATTTT.

This clone was counted ten times or more. CDR3 residues: CASSIKSGGNYGYTF. The CDR3 nucleotides read TGTGCCAGTAGTATAAAATCGGGAGGGAACTATGGCTACACCTTC. V is TRBV19 and J is TRBJ1-2; no firm D call. Germline CDR1 LNHDA, CDR2 SQIVND (reference sequence). The length of the CDR3 is 15 residues. Trimming stripped 2 bases from V and 2 bases from J, with 12 bases between.

This clone was seen a single time. The chain's CDR3 is CAISEGQGPNQPQHF. Written as DNA, the CDR3 is TGTGCCATCAGTGAGGGACAGGGACCCAATCAGCCCCAGCATTTT. The rearrangement links TRBV10-3 to TRBJ1-5; 8 nucleotides line up with TRBD1. J was trimmed by 3 bases and V by 2 bases; bases with no gene match: 3. CDR1 is ENHRY and CDR2 is SYGVKD in the germline V gene. The CDR3 contains 15 residues.

V is TRBV6-5 and J is TRBJ1-1; possible D gene TRBD1, 6 bases. Germline-derived CDR1 and CDR2 are MNHEY and SVGAGI. Trimming left V 0 bases short and J 2 bases short, with 10 bases between. The CDR3 covers 15 residues. This CDR3 reads CASSYSQGYNTEAFF. CDR3 bases: TGTGCCAGCAGTTACTCCCAGGGGTACAACACTGAAGCTTTCTTT.

The chain uses TRBV30 and TRBJ2-7; 8 bases map to TRBD1. The CDR3 extends over 13 amino acids. V trimming: 7 bases; J trimming: 1 base; junction bases outside the gene matches: 6. Germline-derived CDR1 and CDR2 are GTSNPN and SVGIG (reference sequence). The chain's CDR3 is CALGGQGSYEQYF. CDR3 DNA sequence: TGTGCCTTGGGCGGACAGGGATCCTACGAGCAGTACTTC.

The gene calls are TRBV5-4 and TRBJ1-6; unclear D gene. There are 15 residues in the CDR3. Germline-derived CDR1 and CDR2 are SGHNT and YYREEE (reference sequence). V dropped 1 base and J dropped 0 bases, with 5 bases sitting between them. The CDR3 DNA follows: TGTGCCAGCAGCTTGAGGAGCTCCTATAATTCACCCCTCCACTTT. Its translation is CASSLRSSYNSPLHF.

Here the CDR3 reads CASSYAGTGHSNEQFF. The CDR3 DNA follows: TGTGCCAGCAGTTACGCCGGGACAGGGCATAGTAATGAGCAGTTCTTC. The chain carries TRBV6-5 and TRBJ2-1; 9 bases are a match to TRBD1. The J segment lost 7 bases and the V segment lost 2 bases, leaving 9 bases of the junction unmatched. Per germline, CDR1 MNHEY and CDR2 SVGAGI. The CDR3 has 16 amino acids.

The chain links TRBV28 to TRBJ1-6; 7 positions agree with TRBD1. Trimming took 5 bases from V and 0 from J; bases not matched to a gene: 4. The CDR3 loop spans 16 amino acids. Germline V lookup: CDR1 MDHEN, CDR2 SYDVKM. CDR3 sequence: CASSIRDSSYNSPLHF. In DNA form, the CDR3 reads TGTGCCAGCAGTATCCGGGACAGCTCCTATAATTCACCCCTCCACTTT. Together with reference TRBV28 and TRBJ1-6, the CDR3 gives the full variable domain: DVKVTQSSRYLVKRTGEKVFLECVQDMDHENMFWYRQDPGLGLRLIYFSYDVKMKEKGDIPEGYSVSREKKERFSLILESASTNQTSMYLCASSIRDSSYNSPLHFGNGTRLTVT.

This clone was found a few times. J is TRBJ2-7 and V is TRBV19; TRBD2 aligns across 8 bases. V lost 1 base, J lost 3 bases, and 8 bases stayed unmatched. The CDR3 extends over 16 amino acids. The germline gives CDR1 LNHDA, CDR2 SQIVND (reference sequence). CDR3: CASSIAKSGSRYEQYF. The CDR3 DNA reads as TGTGCCAGTAGTATAGCCAAGAGCGGGAGCCGCTACGAGCAGTACTTC.

This rearrangement joins TRBV19 to TRBJ1-5; 9 bases agree with TRBD1. The germline gives CDR1 LNHDA, CDR2 SQIVND (reference sequence). The CDR3 covers 20 residues. Losses at the gene ends were 6 bases for V and 0 bases for J; bases not matched to a gene: 18. CDR3 in amino acids: CASRPGRDRDLLYSNQPQHF. CDR3 DNA sequence: TGTGCCAGTAGACCGGGCAGGGACAGGGACCTTCTTTATAGCAATCAGCCCCAGCATTTT.

V gene TRBV28 combines with J gene TRBJ2-3; D perhaps matches TRBD2 (6 bases). V was pared by 7 bases and J by 3 bases, with 17 bases between. CDR1 and CDR2 (germline): MDHEN, SYDVKM. The CDR3 runs 15 residues. In DNA form, the CDR3 reads TGTGCCAGCATACCGGGACTCCAGGCAACAGATACGCAGTATTTT. Amino acids: CASIPGLQATDTQYF.

In its sample, this clone was seen once. V usage is TRBV27 and J usage is TRBJ2-7; 14 positions agree with TRBD2. V shed 5 bases and J 5 bases; nucleotides not matched to a gene: 2. Per the germline V gene, CDR1 is MNHEY and CDR2 is SMNVEV (reference sequence). The CDR3 has 14 amino acids. Here the CDR3 DNA reads TGTGCCAGCAGTAGGGGACTAGCGGGGGACGAGCAGTACTTC. Protein sequence: CASSRGLAGDEQYF.

In its sample, this clone was seen a few times. The chain employs TRBV20-1 and TRBJ1-3, with no clear D. Trimming cost V 3 bases and J 0 bases, with 15 bases left between them. The CDR3 totals 16 residues. CDR1 DFQATT and CDR2 SNEGSKA come from the germline V gene (reference sequence). The CDR3 region has the DNA TGCAGTGCTAGTGCCTACGGGAGTCGCTCTGGAAACACCATATATTTT. It yields the protein CSASAYGSRSGNTIYF.

CDR3 in amino acids: CASSLLGGQGTFF. The CDR3 DNA sequence: TGCGCCAGCAGCTTGTTGGGAGGGCAGGGGACTTTCTTT. The chain couples TRBV5-1 to TRBJ1-1, with a tentative D call TRBD1 (6 bases). V lost 1 base to trimming and J lost 12 bases, with 16 bases between them. In germline, CDR1 is SGHRS, CDR2 YFSETQ. The length of the CDR3 is 13 residues.

Note on this clone: One junction end does not reproduce the germline sequence, and a read error may be involved. The chain combines TRBV3-1 (or the pseudogene TRBV3-2) with TRBJ1-1; TRBD1 matches 8 bases. This CDR3 region has 16 residues. The V gene's germline CDR1 is LGHDT and CDR2 YNNKEL (reference sequence). CDR3 DNA: TGTGCCAGCACCCAAATCGACAGGGGAGGAAACACTGAAGCTTTCTTT. It is translated as CASTQIDRGGNTEAFF.

This clone was picked up a small number of times. V is TRBV4-1 and J is TRBJ2-1; 8 bases match TRBD2. The V gene end was trimmed by 4 bases and the J gene end by 10 bases; junction bases not matched to a gene: 9. Germline CDR1 and CDR2: MGHRA and YSYEKL. The CDR3 extends over 14 amino acids. The CDR3 DNA is TGCGCCAGCAGCCGAGGTAGCGGGGCCGTGGAGCAGTTCTTC. Protein: CASSRGSGAVEQFF.

The rearrangement joins TRBV20-1 to TRBJ1-5, with a weak D call TRBD1 (5 bases). In germline, CDR1 is DFQATT, CDR2 SNEGSKA (reference sequence). V lost 3 bases, J lost 5 bases, and 17 bases lay in between. The CDR3 consists of 15 residues. The chain's CDR3 is CSASQGGGTHQPQHF. The DNA of the CDR3 is TGCAGTGCTAGTCAAGGCGGGGGTACACATCAGCCCCAGCATTTT.

The genes are TRBV30 and TRBJ1-5; D remains unclear. V was shortened by 0 bases and J by 6 bases, with 15 bases between the two germline ends. The CDR3 contains 15 residues. In germline, CDR1 is GTSNPN, CDR2 SVGIG (reference sequence). In DNA, the CDR3 is TGTGCCTGGAGTGTACGTTCCGGGGAGGGTCAGCCCCAGCATTTT. This translates into CAWSVRSGEGQPQHF.

The chain recombines TRBV27 with TRBJ2-7, with 8 nucleotides matching TRBD1. J was trimmed by 6 bases and V by 5 bases; bases with no gene match: 9. In germline, CDR1 is MNHEY, CDR2 SMNVEV (reference sequence). This CDR3 contains 14 residues. Here the CDR3 reads CASSHTDRVGEQYF. In DNA, the CDR3 is TGTGCCAGCAGTCACACGGACAGGGTTGGCGAGCAGTACTTC.

The chain combines TRBV10-1 with TRBJ1-6, with D possibly TRBD1 on 6 matching bases. Germline-derived CDR1 and CDR2 are WNHNN and SYGVQD (reference sequence). CDR3 length: 17 residues. With 0 bases removed from V and 6 bases from J, the gap between germline ends came to 15 bases. The CDR3 is CASSESPYRVGNSPLHF. CDR3 in DNA: TGCGCCAGCAGTGAGTCCCCGTACAGGGTCGGTAATTCACCCCTCCACTTT.

This clone has only a few counts. The chain carries TRBV11-2 and TRBJ2-5, with TRBD2 identical over 8 bases. The germline V gene encodes CDR1 SGHAT and CDR2 FQNNGV. The ends lost 2 bases at V and 3 bases at J; junction bases unmatched: 8. The CDR3 is 16 residues long. This chain's CDR3 is CASSLLPTGGKETQYF. In nucleotides, the CDR3 is TGTGCCAGCAGCTTACTTCCGACGGGAGGGAAAGAGACCCAGTACTTC.